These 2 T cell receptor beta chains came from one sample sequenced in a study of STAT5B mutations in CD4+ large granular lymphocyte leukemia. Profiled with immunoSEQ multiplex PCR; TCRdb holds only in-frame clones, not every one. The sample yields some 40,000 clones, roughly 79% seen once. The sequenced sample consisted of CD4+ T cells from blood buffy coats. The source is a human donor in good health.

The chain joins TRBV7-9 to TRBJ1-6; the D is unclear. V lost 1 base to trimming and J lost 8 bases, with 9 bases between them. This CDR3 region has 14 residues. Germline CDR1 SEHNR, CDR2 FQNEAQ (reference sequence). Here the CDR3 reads CASSLGTRYSPLHF. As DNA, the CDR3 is TGTGCCAGCAGCTTAGGCACTAGGTATTCACCCCTCCACTTT.

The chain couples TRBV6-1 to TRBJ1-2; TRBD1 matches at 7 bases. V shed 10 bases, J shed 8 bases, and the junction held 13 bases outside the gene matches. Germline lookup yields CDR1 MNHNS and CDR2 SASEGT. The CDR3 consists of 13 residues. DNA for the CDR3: TGTGCCACCGTACAGGGGAGCAGGGTAGGCTACACCTTC. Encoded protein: CATVQGSRVGYTF.